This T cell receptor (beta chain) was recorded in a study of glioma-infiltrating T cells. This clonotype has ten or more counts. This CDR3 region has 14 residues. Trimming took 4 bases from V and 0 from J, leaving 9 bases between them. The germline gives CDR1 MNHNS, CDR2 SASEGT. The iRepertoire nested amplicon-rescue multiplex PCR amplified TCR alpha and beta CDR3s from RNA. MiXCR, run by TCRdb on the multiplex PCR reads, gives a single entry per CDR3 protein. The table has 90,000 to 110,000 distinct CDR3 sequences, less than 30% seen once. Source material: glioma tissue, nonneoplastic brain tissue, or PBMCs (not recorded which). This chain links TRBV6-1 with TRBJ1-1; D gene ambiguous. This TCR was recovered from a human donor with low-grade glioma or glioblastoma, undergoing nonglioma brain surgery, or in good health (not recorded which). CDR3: CASSVRTVNTEAFF. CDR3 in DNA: TGTGCCAGCAGTGTGAGGACCGTGAACACTGAAGCTTTCTTT.